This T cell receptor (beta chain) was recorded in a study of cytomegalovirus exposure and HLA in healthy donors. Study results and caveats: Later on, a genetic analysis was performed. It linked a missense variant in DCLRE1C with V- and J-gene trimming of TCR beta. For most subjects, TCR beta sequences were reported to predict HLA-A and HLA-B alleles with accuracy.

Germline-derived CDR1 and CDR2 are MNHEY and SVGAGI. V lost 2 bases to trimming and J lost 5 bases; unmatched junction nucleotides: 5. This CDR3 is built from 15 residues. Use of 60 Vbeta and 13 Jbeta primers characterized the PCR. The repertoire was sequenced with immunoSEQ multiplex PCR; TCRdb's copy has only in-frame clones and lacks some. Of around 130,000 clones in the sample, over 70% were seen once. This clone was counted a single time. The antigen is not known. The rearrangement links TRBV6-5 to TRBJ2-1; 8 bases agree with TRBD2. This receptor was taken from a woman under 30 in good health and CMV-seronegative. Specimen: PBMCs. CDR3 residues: CASSYDGRAHNEQFF. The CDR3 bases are TGTGCCAGCAGTTACGACGGGAGGGCTCACAATGAGCAGTTCTTC.